This T cell receptor (beta chain) came from a study of untreated major depressive disorder (dated by TCRdb to between 2018 and 2020). Notes on the research overall: This cross-sectional case-control study compared T cell phenotype and TCR repertoire between antidepressant-free major depressive disorder patients and individually matched non-depressed controls. Differences in Vbeta 5.1, Vbeta 11 and Vbeta 22 usage observed by flow cytometry in the whole cohort were followed up by sequencing.

Each depressed patient was pairwise matched to a non-depressed control for sex, age, current smoking status and body mass index. Every participant in the study was of European descent. Patients were diagnosed with major depressive disorder by DSM-IV criteria and had a Hamilton Rating Scale for Depression score of 18 or higher. No psychiatric medication, including antidepressants, had been taken by patients for at least 8 weeks before enrollment. Among the patients, depression severity spanned the moderate-to-severe range. All participants were excluded for major medical conditions, Axis I/II comorbidities, regular medication or illicit drug use, or drinking over 100 g alcohol weekly. Around 30 ml of peripheral blood was drawn into EDTA tubes from each participant. Using the BD IMag Human CD4 T Lymphocyte Enrichment Set, CD4+ T cells were purified from thawed PBMCs via magnetic negative selection. Flow cytometry confirmed that the CD4+ enrichment method typically gave 90% to 95% purity. TCRbeta sequencing was performed on a subgroup of roughly five case-control pairs selected blind to chemokine receptor expression and flow-cytometric repertoire skewing results. Every blood sample was taken in the morning at 8:00 a.m., and Ficoll-Hypaque gradient centrifugation was used to isolate PBMCs. Until being assayed, PBMCs were kept in liquid nitrogen after cryopreservation by gradual cooling to -80 degrees C.

The V and J ends are trimmed by 5 bases and 9 bases, leaving 5 bases between them. Via the germline V gene (reference sequence), CDR1 is GTSNPN and CDR2 SVGIG. From the cysteine through the phenylalanine, the CDR3 covers 10 amino acids. Of all the DNA, just the CDR3 is kept, 30 bases in frame from base 1. Results the study describes overall, beyond this receptor: In the sequencing data, TRBV25-01 and TRBV02-01 usage was found to follow the flow-cytometry pattern, although statistical significance was not reached. In every sequenced subject, all of the top five TRBV05-01 clones were private clones. The sequencing comparisons used one-tailed planned tests on only three preselected Vbeta families. A comparatively small study sample was produced by the strict matching and exclusion criteria, and the generalizability of findings was thereby limited. Sequencing confirmed higher TRBV05-01 (Vbeta 5.1) usage among CD4+ T cells of depressed patients than controls, with p = 0.040 in a one-tailed test.

Note on this clone: It lacks a known antigen. No clone much larger than this one lies a single base away; base qualities are absent.

The Qiagen DNeasy Blood and Tissue Kit was used to extract total genomic DNA from the purified CD4+ T cells. The TCRbeta CDR3 region, defined according to IMGT, was amplified and sequenced using immunoSEQ immunosequencing protocols. Concerning the study's data processing: Raw sequence data were preprocessed by the immunoSEQ service for PCR and sequencing error correction. After being loaded into the immunoSEQ Analyzer, the data underwent further analysis with VDJtools v1.0.7. Patient-control differences were tested with the paired Wilcoxon signed-rank test. Here the immuneACCESS table is served through TCRdb, limited to in-frame sequences with V and J called. Missing clones are a known gap in these copies; in checked studies unresolved V genes cover under half, and the rest lacks a known reason. The DNA was the basis for D and trimming; V, J and clone size are from that table. The sample table shows under 15,000 clones, and around 90% are seen once. The ten largest clones capture 0.75% to 0.85% of the sample.

The source material was CD4+ T cells from PBMCs. The chain joins TRBV30 to TRBJ1-6, with the D gene not confidently named. The origin of this receptor is a man aged 25 to 45 with major depressive disorder. CDR3 loop: CAWGRSPLHF. The nucleotides are TGTGCCTGGGGGCGTTCACCCCTCCACTTT.